Reported below is one T cell receptor (beta chain). The antigen is not known. Sequencing used immunoSEQ multiplex PCR; TCRdb keeps in-frame clones, though not all of them. The repertoire holds 110,000 to 150,000 clones, with over 65% as singletons. Per germline, CDR1 LGHNA and CDR2 YNFKEQ. V shed 3 bases and J shed 0 bases, with 14 bases lying between them. CDR3 length: 16 residues. The sample originates from a study of radiation and T cells in renal cell carcinoma. Study-wide results and caveats: Top tumor clonotypes rose in blood 2 weeks post-radiation, then contracted.

Specified time point: baseline pretreatment blood. Treatment given: 15 Gy SBRT to primary tumor, nephrectomy 4 weeks later. After SBRT, blood was collected at 2 and 4 weeks, plus baseline. The rearrangement links TRBV4-2 to TRBJ1-2; D remains unclear. The sequences come from blood, collected from a patient whose treatment included radiotherapy and nephrectomy. The sequence derives from a woman aged 45-59 years with renal cell carcinoma. The CDR3 is CASSQTMGQANYGYTF. CDR3 nucleotides: TGTGCCAGCAGCCAGACCATGGGCCAAGCTAACTATGGCTACACCTTC.